This T cell receptor (beta chain) was captured by sequencing in a study of cytomegalovirus exposure and HLA in healthy donors. Study results and caveats: Reportedly, diagnosis of cytomegalovirus status by the classifier showed high specificity and sensitivity.

Notes on this clone: What it binds is unknown.

The PCR ran on 60 Vbeta and 13 Jbeta primers. Per the study methods: In a later analysis, around 87 million unique TCR beta chains included roughly 11 million shared by two or more donors. TCRdb keeps only in-frame clones here, not all; method: immunoSEQ multiplex PCR. That table supplies the V and J calls and clone size; D and trimming were determined from the DNA. This repertoire shows around 170,000 clones, roughly 80% found once; its top ten account for about 0.8%. V was clipped by 8 bases and J by 5 bases; unmatched bases: 8. In germline, CDR1 is ENHRY, CDR2 SYGVKD. The CDR3 extends over 13 amino acids.

Material: PBMCs. The sequence came from a woman under 30 in good health and CMV-seronegative. The V and J genes are TRBV10-3 and TRBJ1-1; 7 nucleotides match TRBD1. CDR3 loop: CAISGTGDTEAFF. As DNA, the CDR3 is TGTGCCATCTCCGGTACAGGGGATACTGAAGCTTTCTTT.